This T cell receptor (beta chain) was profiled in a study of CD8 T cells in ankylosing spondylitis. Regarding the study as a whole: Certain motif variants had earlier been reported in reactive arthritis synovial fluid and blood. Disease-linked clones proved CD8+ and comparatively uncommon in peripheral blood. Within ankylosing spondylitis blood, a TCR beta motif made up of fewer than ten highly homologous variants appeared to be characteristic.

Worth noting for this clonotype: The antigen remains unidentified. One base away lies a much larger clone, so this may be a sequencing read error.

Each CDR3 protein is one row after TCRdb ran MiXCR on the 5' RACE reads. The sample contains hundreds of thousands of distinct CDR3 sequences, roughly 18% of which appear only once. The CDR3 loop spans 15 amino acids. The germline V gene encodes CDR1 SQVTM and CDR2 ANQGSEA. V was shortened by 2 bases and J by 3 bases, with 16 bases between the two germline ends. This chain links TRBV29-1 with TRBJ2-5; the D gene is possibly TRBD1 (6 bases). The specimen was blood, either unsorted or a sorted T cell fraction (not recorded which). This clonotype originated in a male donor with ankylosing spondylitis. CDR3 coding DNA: TGCAGCGTTGAATATGCAGGGGTGGAAGAAGAGACCCAGTACTTC. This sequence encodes CSVEYAGVEEETQYF.